These 12 T cell receptor beta chains share one sample of origin, sequenced in a study of T cell responses to AZD1222 COVID-19 vaccine (TCRdb year 2021). Receptors were amplified or captured by the immunoSEQ multiplex PCR assay. In TCRdb, the immuneACCESS table is reduced to in-frame sequences with V and J assigned. These tables do not hold every clone; where another copy was compared, an unresolved V gene accounts for under half, and the others remain unexplained. The sample profile shows roughly 190,000 clones; over 85% of them were found once. The ten most abundant clones make up less than 4.5% of the sample. The time point label, read with the paper, signifies: about 28 days (+/-7) after the second vaccine dose. The treatment or condition label corresponds to: meningococcal conjugate vaccine given as trial control. Material: peripheral blood, obtained 28 days after the second dose of the MenACWY control vaccine. The receptors shown here come from an adult who received the MenACWY meningococcal vaccine as a control.

The chain carries TRBV6-6 and TRBJ2-1, with 12 nucleotides matching TRBD2. Germline V gene lookup returns CDR1 MNHNY and CDR2 SVGAGI (reference sequence). The CDR3 has 14 amino acids. The V and J ends lost 5 bases and 8 bases, in that order; junction bases with no gene match: 4. Here the CDR3 reads CASSLAGGLYEQFF. Written as DNA, the CDR3 is TGTGCCAGCAGTCTAGCGGGAGGGCTTTATGAGCAGTTCTTC.

This clone was observed a single time. The sample carries other DNA sequences with the same CDR3. The chain has TRBV12-3 or TRBV12-4 and TRBJ1-2; no definite D call. The CDR3 runs to 13 residues. The V end lost 3 bases, the J end lost 2 bases, and 7 bases lay between the germline ends. DNA for the CDR3: TGTGCCAGCAGTTTTGCTGGGAACTATGGCTACACCTTC. Encoded protein: CASSFAGNYGYTF.

The chain couples TRBV7-9 to TRBJ2-7; 8 nucleotides match TRBD1. Germline V gene sequence: CDR1 SEHNR, CDR2 FQNEAQ (reference sequence). This CDR3 is built from 15 residues. V shed 4 bases, J shed 2 bases, and the junction held 7 bases outside the gene matches. CDR3 loop: CASSSWDRSPYEQYF. CDR3 DNA: TGTGCCAGCAGCTCCTGGGACAGGAGTCCCTACGAGCAGTACTTC.

For the CDR3, the DNA is TGCGCCAGCAGCCAATGGGGGGACTATGGCTACACCTTC. This gives the protein CASSQWGDYGYTF. The chain has TRBV4-1 and TRBJ1-2; perhaps TRBD1 as D (5 bases). Germline assignment: CDR1 MGHRA and CDR2 YSYEKL. V gave up 2 bases and J gave up 3 bases, with 7 bases separating them. CDR3 length: 13 amino acids.

The chain uses TRBV19 and TRBJ2-3, with D unclear. Germline CDR1 and CDR2: LNHDA and SQIVND (reference sequence). The V gene lost 6 bases and the J gene lost 0 bases, with 10 bases spanning the gap. The CDR3 sequence is 14 residues long. The CDR3: CASRSLGSTDTQYF. CDR3 coding DNA: TGTGCCAGTAGAAGCCTAGGCAGCACAGATACGCAGTATTTT.

The V call is TRBV14, the J call TRBJ1-4, with D tentatively TRBD1 (5 bases). Germline loops: CDR1 SGHDN, CDR2 FVKESK. This CDR3 is 13 amino acids long. Trimming stripped 4 bases from V and 6 bases from J, with 9 bases between. CDR3 in DNA: TGTGCCAGCAGCCGGGGGTCTTATGAAAAACTGTTTTTT. Protein: CASSRGSYEKLFF.

The V call is TRBV20-1, the J call TRBJ2-1; D may be TRBD2 (5 bases). Trimming removed 1 base from V and 15 bases from J, with 10 bases in between. Looked up from germline, CDR1 is DFQATT and CDR2 is SNEGSKA (reference sequence). This CDR3 is built from 10 residues. The CDR3 DNA sequence: TGCAGTGCTAGAGCAACGGGATTGTTCTTC. Its translation: CSARATGLFF.

The DNA of the CDR3 is TGTGCCACCAGCAGCGTCCGGGGCACTGAAGCTTTCTTT. Translated: CATSSVRGTEAFF. The rearrangement joins TRBV15 to TRBJ1-1; D is unclear. The CDR3 has 13 residues. Trimming shortened V by 3 bases and J by 4 bases, and 9 bases separated the two germline ends. Germline values: CDR1 LNHNV, CDR2 YYDKDF (reference sequence).

The CDR3 region has the DNA TGTGCCAGCAGTTCCGGAGGCGGACAGGGGACCACGCAGTATTTT. It encodes CASSSGGGQGTTQYF. V and J are TRBV6-2 or TRBV6-3 and TRBJ2-3, with 9 bases matching TRBD1. The germline gives CDR1 MNHEY, CDR2 SVGEGT. The CDR3 is made up of 15 amino acids. V gave up 4 bases and J gave up 9 bases; unmatched junction bases: 11.

The chain links TRBV27 to TRBJ2-3; no firm D call. Germline V lookup: CDR1 MNHEY, CDR2 SMNVEV (reference sequence). CDR3 length: 12 residues. Trimming stripped 5 bases from V and 6 bases from J, with 9 bases between. The chain's CDR3 is CASSPQVDTQYF. The CDR3 DNA reads as TGTGCCAGCAGTCCTCAAGTGGATACGCAGTATTTT.

V gene TRBV9 combines with J gene TRBJ1-1; D is ambiguous. CDR1 is SGDLS and CDR2 is YYNGEE in the germline V gene. Trimming took off 7 bases at V and 4 bases at J, with 14 bases between the two ends. This CDR3 region has 13 residues. The CDR3 sequence: CASGRAPSTEAFF. The CDR3 DNA reads as TGTGCCAGCGGGAGGGCGCCGTCCACTGAAGCTTTCTTT.

This clone showed up just a few times. The chain couples TRBV25-1 to TRBJ2-7; D unresolved. Looked up from germline, CDR1 is MGHDK and CDR2 is SYGVNS. V lost 8 bases and J lost 2, with 7 bases in between. The CDR3 has 11 residues. Here the CDR3 reads CASGFTYEQYF. The CDR3 bases are TGTGCCAGCGGGTTCACCTACGAGCAGTACTTC.